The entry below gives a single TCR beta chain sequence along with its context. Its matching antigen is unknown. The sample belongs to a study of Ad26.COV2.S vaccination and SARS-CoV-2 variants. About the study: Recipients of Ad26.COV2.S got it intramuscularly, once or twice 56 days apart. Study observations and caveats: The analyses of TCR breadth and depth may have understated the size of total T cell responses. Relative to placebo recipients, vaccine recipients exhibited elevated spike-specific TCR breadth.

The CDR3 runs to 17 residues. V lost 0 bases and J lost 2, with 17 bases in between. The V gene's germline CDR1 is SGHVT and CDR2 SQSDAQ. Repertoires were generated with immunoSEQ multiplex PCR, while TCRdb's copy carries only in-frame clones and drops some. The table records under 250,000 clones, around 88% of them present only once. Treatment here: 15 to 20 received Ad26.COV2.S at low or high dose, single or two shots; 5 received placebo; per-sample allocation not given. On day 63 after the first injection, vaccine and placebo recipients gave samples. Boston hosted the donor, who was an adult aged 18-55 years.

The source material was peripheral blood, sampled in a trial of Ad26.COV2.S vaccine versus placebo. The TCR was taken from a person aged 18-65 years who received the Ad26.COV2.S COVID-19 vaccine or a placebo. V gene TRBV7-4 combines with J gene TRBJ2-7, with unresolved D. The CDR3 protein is CASSLASLSGLTYEQYV. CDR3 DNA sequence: TGTGCCAGCAGCTTAGCTAGTTTGTCAGGTCTCACCTACGAGCAGTACGTC.